Listed here are 2 T cell receptor beta chains from one sample, sequenced in a study of beta chain features in type 1 diabetes. All of the isolated RNA was reverse transcribed, so expressed TCRB transcripts were sequenced. Sequencing was performed with immunoSEQ multiplex PCR; in TCRdb, only in-frame clones are kept and a portion is missing. The sample includes around 450,000 clones, about an eighth of them seen just once. The material sequenced was naive CD4+ T cells from blood. Every receptor here comes from a woman aged 18 to 35 in good health.

This clone was detected a few times. The chain combines TRBV10-3 with TRBJ1-3, with D unclear. The CDR3 has 11 amino acids. Trimming removed 1 base from V and 8 bases from J, with 3 bases in between. The germline V gene has CDR1 ENHRY and CDR2 SYGVKD. DNA for the CDR3: TGTGCCATCAGTGAGTTGGACACCATATATTTT. Its protein is CAISELDTIYF.

This rearrangement joins TRBV18 to TRBJ1-1; D is unresolved. The CDR3 extends over 13 amino acids. Trimming took 6 bases from V and 3 from J, leaving 11 bases between them. Germline CDR1 reads KGHSH; CDR2 reads LQKENI. CDR3 residues: CASSPGGDTEAFF. In nucleotides, the CDR3 is TGTGCCAGCTCCCCTGGTGGGGACACTGAAGCTTTCTTT.